Below are 19 T cell receptor beta chains sequenced from a single sample in a study of blood T cell repertoires in COVID-19. The table came from immunoSEQ multiplex PCR; TCRdb's copy has only in-frame clones and leaves some out. Altogether some 150,000 clones are present, about 85% being singletons, with the ten largest covering roughly 5.2%. What was sequenced was peripheral blood. Every receptor here comes from a woman in her seventies with COVID-19, enrolled during active disease.

The chain is built from TRBV19 and TRBJ2-5; 8 nucleotides match TRBD1. This CDR3 has 13 residues. The V segment lost 5 bases and the J segment 5 bases; nucleotides outside the gene matches: 4. In germline, CDR1 is LNHDA, CDR2 SQIVND (reference sequence). CDR3 sequence: CASSPGQAETQYF. CDR3 in DNA: TGTGCCAGTAGTCCGGGACAGGCGGAGACCCAGTACTTC.

The rearrangement links TRBV7-9 to TRBJ2-1; D perhaps matches TRBD1 (5 bases). The CDR3 consists of 12 residues. In germline, CDR1 is SEHNR, CDR2 FQNEAQ (reference sequence). V was cut by 5 bases and J by 16 bases, with 18 bases left in between. This chain's CDR3 is CASSLDTGTNFF. CDR3 DNA: TGTGCCAGCAGCCTGGACACAGGAACCAACTTCTTC. Drawing the rest from reference TRBV7-9 and TRBJ2-1, the complete variable domain is DTGVSQNPRHKITKRGQNVTFRCDPISEHNRLYWYRQTLGQGPEFLTYFQNEAQLEKSRLLSDRFSAERPKGSFSTLEIQRTEQGDSAMYLCASSLDTGTNFFGPGTRLTVL.

This chain uses TRBV5-4 with TRBJ2-7; D is unclear. V lost 0 bases to trimming and J lost 3 bases, with 7 bases between them. The V gene's germline CDR1 is SGHNT and CDR2 YYREEE (reference sequence). This CDR3 has 13 residues. CDR3 residues: CASSLDNYYEQYF. The CDR3 bases are TGTGCCAGCAGCTTGGACAACTACTACGAGCAGTACTTC.

The V and J genes are TRBV9 and TRBJ2-1, with 10 bases that match TRBD2. This CDR3 region has 16 residues. Germline lookup yields CDR1 SGDLS and CDR2 YYNGEE. Trimming cost V 2 bases and J 4 bases; bases outside gene matches: 6. CDR3 region: CASSVGLAGVYNEQFF. Here the CDR3 DNA reads TGTGCCAGCAGCGTGGGGCTAGCGGGGGTTTACAATGAGCAGTTCTTC.

J is TRBJ2-6 and V is TRBV6-1, with TRBD1 identical over 7 bases. The CDR3 sequence is 17 residues long. V dropped 2 bases and J dropped 0; count of bases not matched to a gene: 4. CDR1 and CDR2 from the germline V gene are MNHNS and SASEGT. In DNA form, the CDR3 reads TGTGCCAGCAGTGAACGACAGGGTAGCTCTGGGGCCAACGTCCTGACTTTC. Its translation is CASSERQGSSGANVLTF.

The chain links TRBV2 to TRBJ1-2, with TRBD1 as a possible D gene (5 bases). Trimming pared 7 bases from V and 8 bases from J, leaving 20 bases between. The CDR3 runs to 14 residues. Per germline, CDR1 SNHLY and CDR2 FYNNEI. The CDR3 is CASTLREERGGYTF. CDR3 in DNA: TGTGCCAGCACCTTAAGAGAGGAGCGGGGCGGCTACACCTTC.

The chain combines TRBV3-1 (or the pseudogene TRBV3-2) with TRBJ1-5, with 7 bases lining up with TRBD1. CDR3 length: 14 amino acids. Trimming removed 4 bases from V and 7 bases from J; junction bases left unmatched: 7. Germline lookup yields CDR1 LGHDT and CDR2 YNNKEL (reference sequence). CDR3 sequence: CASSLGTARQPQHF. In DNA form, the CDR3 reads TGTGCCAGCAGCCTCGGGACAGCCCGGCAGCCCCAGCATTTT.

The gene calls are TRBV30 and TRBJ2-5, with 7 bases fitting TRBD2. Germline-derived CDR1 and CDR2 are GTSNPN and SVGIG (reference sequence). The CDR3 length is 13 residues. J was trimmed by 7 bases and V by 1 base; bases with no gene match: 6. The CDR3 spells CAWSGSGGGTQYF. The DNA for the CDR3 is TGTGCCTGGAGTGGCAGTGGGGGGGGGACCCAGTACTTC.

The chain links TRBV9 to TRBJ2-2; 9 nucleotides line up with TRBD2. This CDR3 is 17 amino acids long. Germline V gene sequence: CDR1 SGDLS, CDR2 YYNGEE. The trim removed 2 bases at V and 2 bases at J, leaving 7 bases unmatched. CDR3 in amino acids: CASSVAGGQGNTGELFF. The DNA of the CDR3 is TGTGCCAGCAGCGTCGCGGGAGGGCAGGGAAACACCGGGGAGCTGTTTTTT.

The chain couples TRBV5-4 to TRBJ1-6; D remains unclear. V lost 0 bases and J 4 bases, leaving 8 bases between the germline ends. Germline values: CDR1 SGHNT, CDR2 YYREEE (reference sequence). The CDR3 is made up of 15 amino acids. In DNA, the CDR3 is TGTGCCAGCAGCTTGGAGACTACATATAATTCACCCCTCCACTTT. This sequence encodes CASSLETTYNSPLHF.

The gene calls are TRBV7-9 and TRBJ1-1, with 7 bases identical to TRBD1. Germline lookup yields CDR1 SEHNR and CDR2 FQNEAQ (reference sequence). The CDR3 runs to 14 residues. After removal of 5 bases from V and 4 bases from J, the junction contained 7 bases not matched to a gene. The CDR3 sequence is CASSPPTGRTEAFF. In DNA form, the CDR3 reads TGTGCCAGCAGCCCCCCGACAGGGCGCACTGAAGCTTTCTTT.

V is TRBV5-1 and J is TRBJ2-1, with 9 positions matching TRBD2. The germline V gene has CDR1 SGHRS and CDR2 YFSETQ. V lost 5 bases, J lost 4 bases, and 7 bases stayed unmatched. This CDR3 has 15 residues. This CDR3 is CASRSSGGTYNEQFF. The CDR3 DNA reads as TGCGCCAGCAGGTCAAGCGGGGGGACATACAATGAGCAGTTCTTC. Filled out from reference TRBV5-1 and TRBJ2-1, the complete variable domain reads KAGVTQTPRYLIKTRGQQVTLSCSPISGHRSVSWYQQTPGQGLQFLFEYFSETQRNKGNFPGRFSGRQFSNSRSEMNVSTLELGDSALYLCASRSSGGTYNEQFFGPGTRLTVL.

This chain connects TRBV6-1 to TRBJ2-3; 9 positions agree with TRBD2. The CDR3 has 18 residues. CDR1 and CDR2 (germline): MNHNS, SASEGT. With 4 bases clipped from V and 4 bases from J, the junction kept 15 bases outside the gene matches. The CDR3 region is CASSVRNLAGKGPDTQYF. The CDR3 nucleotides read TGTGCCAGCAGTGTCAGGAATCTAGCGGGGAAGGGTCCAGATACGCAGTATTTT.

The V and J genes are TRBV6-1 and TRBJ1-5, with D possibly being TRBD1 (5 bases). Trimming cost V 1 base and J 6 bases, with 16 bases left between them. The CDR3 spans 16 residues. Germline V lookup: CDR1 MNHNS, CDR2 SASEGT. The CDR3 DNA reads TGTGCCAGCAGTGAAGGTCCGACAGTCGGTATTCAGCCCCAGCATTTT. Amino acids: CASSEGPTVGIQPQHF.

The chain has TRBV9 and TRBJ2-2; no clear D. Germline CDR1 SGDLS, CDR2 YYNGEE. V was pared by 1 base and J by 5 bases, with 9 bases between. The CDR3 contains 14 residues. The CDR3 nucleotides are TGTGCCAGCAGCGTACAAGTGGAGACCGGGGAGCTGTTTTTT. The encoded protein is CASSVQVETGELFF.

The V and J genes are TRBV11-2 and TRBJ1-3; D gene unclear. V was pared by 3 bases and J by 8 bases, with 11 bases between. This CDR3 is 13 amino acids long. Germline-derived CDR1 and CDR2 are SGHAT and FQNNGV. CDR3 bases: TGTGCCAGCAGCTTGTCAACCGGGGACACCATATATTTT. This sequence encodes CASSLSTGDTIYF.

The chain carries TRBV2 and TRBJ2-7, with D maybe TRBD2 (5 bases). The germline V and J ends were trimmed by 7 bases and 6 bases, with 13 bases remaining between them. From germline, CDR1 is SNHLY and CDR2 FYNNEI. The CDR3 covers 12 residues. CDR3 protein: CASTQRGAEQYF. The CDR3 DNA sequence: TGTGCCAGCACCCAACGGGGTGCCGAGCAGTACTTC. Based on the CDR3 plus reference TRBV2 and TRBJ2-7, the full variable domain is EPEVTQTPSHQVTQMGQEVILRCVPISNHLYFYWYRQILGQKVEFLVSFYNNEISEKSEIFDDQFSVERPDGSNFTLKIRSTKLEDSAMYFCASTQRGAEQYFGPGTRLTVT.

The chain employs TRBV18 and TRBJ2-7, with TRBD2 identical over 11 bases. Germline loops: CDR1 KGHSH, CDR2 LQKENI. This CDR3 is built from 15 residues. V trimming: 5 bases; J trimming: 3 bases; junction bases outside the gene matches: 6. This CDR3 reads CASSSTSGDLYEQYF. The CDR3 DNA reads TGTGCCAGCTCATCGACTAGCGGGGACCTCTACGAGCAGTACTTC. The whole variable domain, remainder taken from reference TRBV18 and TRBJ2-7, is NAGVMQNPRHLVRRRGQEARLRCSPMKGHSHVYWYRQLPEEGLKFMVYLQKENIIDESGMPKERFSAEFPKEGPSILRIQQVVRGDSAAYFCASSSTSGDLYEQYFGPGTRLTVT.

The sample holds a few counts of this clone. V gene TRBV28 combines with J gene TRBJ1-1, with D possibly being TRBD1 (5 bases). There are 17 residues in the CDR3. Germline CDR1 reads MDHEN; CDR2 reads SYDVKM. V lost 4 bases and J 1 base, leaving 19 bases between the germline ends. The CDR3 reads CASSSRWARVANTEAFF. The CDR3 DNA sequence: TGTGCCAGCAGTTCGAGATGGGCCAGGGTCGCGAACACTGAAGCTTTCTTT.